Below, 19 T cell receptor beta chains from the same sample are listed, as sequenced in a study of blood T cell repertoires in COVID-19. Only in-frame clones appear in the TCRdb table, and some are missing; sequencing was by immunoSEQ multiplex PCR. The sample contains just over 150,000 clones, about 90% of which appear only once. Sequencing used peripheral blood. These receptors were obtained from a man aged 30 to 39 with COVID-19, enrolled during active disease.

The chain links TRBV6-6 to TRBJ2-2; 13 bases fit TRBD2. The CDR3 has 17 residues. V lost 5 bases and J lost 6; bases outside the gene matches: 9. Germline CDR1 and CDR2: MNHNY and SVGAGI (reference sequence). CDR3 nucleotide sequence: TGTGCCAGCAGTCCTCCGCCGGGACTAGCGGGGTCCGGGGAGCTGTTTTTT. Amino acids: CASSPPPGLAGSGELFF.

The chain couples TRBV10-3 to TRBJ1-2, with D possibly TRBD1 on 5 matching bases. The CDR3 length is 13 residues. V was clipped by 5 bases and J by 6 bases, with 13 bases between them. Germline V gene sequence: CDR1 ENHRY, CDR2 SYGVKD. In DNA form, the CDR3 reads TGTGCCATCAGTCTGACCCAAGGGGATGGCTACACCTTC. Protein: CAISLTQGDGYTF.

The sample holds a few counts of this clone. V gene TRBV7-9 combines with J gene TRBJ2-5, with 8 bases identical to TRBD1. Germline V gene data show CDR1 as SEHNR and CDR2 as FQNEAQ (reference sequence). The CDR3 runs to 14 residues. V was pared by 6 bases and J by 5 bases, with 8 bases of the junction left unmatched. CDR3 sequence reads: CASRDRVGRETQYF. Written as DNA, the CDR3 is TGTGCCAGCAGGGACAGGGTAGGGCGTGAGACCCAGTACTTC.

The rearrangement links TRBV19 to TRBJ2-1; D gene unclear. Trimming pared 6 bases from V and 7 bases from J, leaving 10 bases between. This CDR3 region has 12 residues. Looked up from germline, CDR1 is LNHDA and CDR2 is SQIVND (reference sequence). CDR3 sequence (DNA): TGTGCCAGTAGCCAACTCGGGAATGAGCAGTTCTTC. Its protein is CASSQLGNEQFF. Filled out from reference TRBV19 and TRBJ2-1, the complete variable domain reads DGGITQSPKYLFRKEGQNVTLSCEQNLNHDAMYWYRQDPGQGLRLIYYSQIVNDFQKGDIAEGYSVSREKKESFPLTVTSAQKNPTAFYLCASSQLGNEQFFGPGTRLTVL.

This chain uses TRBV10-1 with TRBJ2-5, with 13 bases fitting TRBD2. The CDR3 spans 15 residues. Germline V CDR1 and CDR2: WNHNN, SYGVQD (reference sequence). J gave up 2 bases and V 8 bases, and 5 bases lay outside the gene matches. Here the CDR3 DNA reads TGCGCCAGCCCTGGACTAGCGGGAGATCAAGAGACCCAGTACTTC. Encoded protein: CASPGLAGDQETQYF.

The chain has TRBV2 and TRBJ2-2; D is perhaps TRBD1 (6 bases). The germline V gene encodes CDR1 SNHLY and CDR2 FYNNEI. Trimming removed 11 bases at V and 1 base at J, with 17 bases between. This CDR3 spans 15 amino acids. CDR3 residues: CASKGTGKNTGELFF. CDR3 sequence (DNA): TGTGCCTCAAAGGGAACAGGGAAGAACACCGGGGAGCTGTTTTTT.

V and J are TRBV7-2 and TRBJ1-2; 7 bases map to TRBD1. After removal of 4 bases from V and 7 bases from J, the junction contained 9 bases not matched to a gene. Looked up from germline, CDR1 is SGHTA and CDR2 is FQGNSA. The CDR3 is 14 residues long. This CDR3 reads CASSSPWTGRGYTF. The DNA for the CDR3 is TGTGCCAGCAGCTCCCCCTGGACAGGCCGTGGCTACACCTTC.

This clone came up a few times. The rearrangement links TRBV5-1 to TRBJ2-1, with D tentatively TRBD2 (7 bases). Trimming pared 1 base from V and 5 bases from J, leaving 16 bases between. Germline V gene sequence: CDR1 SGHRS, CDR2 YFSETQ. The CDR3 consists of 16 residues. Written as DNA, the CDR3 is TGCGCCAGCAGCTTGAAGGCGGGGGCCGGGGACAATGAGCAGTTCTTC. Its protein product is CASSLKAGAGDNEQFF.

The chain links TRBV27 to TRBJ1-5, with D hard to call. V lost 4 bases, J lost 4 bases, and 11 bases lay in between. Looked up from germline, CDR1 is MNHEY and CDR2 is SMNVEV (reference sequence). The CDR3 length is 14 residues. The CDR3 loop is CASSWAFGNQPQHF. The CDR3, as DNA: TGTGCCAGCAGTTGGGCGTTTGGAAATCAGCCCCAGCATTTT.

The chain carries TRBV18 and TRBJ2-7; D is unresolved. The ends were cut back, 1 base at V and 5 bases at J, with 12 bases in the middle. The CDR3 covers 14 residues. Germline CDR1 is KGHSH and CDR2 is LQKENI. DNA of the CDR3: TGTGCCAGCTCACCACTAACTCAACGGGACGAGCAGTACTTC. This translates into CASSPLTQRDEQYF.

As DNA, the CDR3 is TGTGCCAGCAGCGTAGATTCGGGAGATAAAACCTACGAGCAGTACTTC. Translating it yields CASSVDSGDKTYEQYF. The chain uses TRBV9 and TRBJ2-7; TRBD2 might be the D (6 bases). This CDR3 is built from 16 residues. Germline CDR1 SGDLS, CDR2 YYNGEE. The V end lost 0 bases, the J end lost 2 bases, and 15 bases lay between the germline ends.

In its sample, this clone was seen once. This rearrangement joins TRBV28 to TRBJ2-1, with D perhaps matching TRBD1 (6 bases). Germline V lookup: CDR1 MDHEN, CDR2 SYDVKM. The CDR3 sequence is 17 residues long. Between the trimmed V and J ends, which lost 1 base and 3 bases, there was a span of 16 bases. In DNA form, the CDR3 reads TGTGCCAGCAGTTTATCCCACAGGGCGGGCGACTACAATGAGCAGTTCTTC. This encodes CASSLSHRAGDYNEQFF.

The chain joins TRBV28 to TRBJ1-1; a possible D gene is TRBD1 (6 bases). This CDR3 is built from 15 residues. Per the germline V gene, CDR1 is MDHEN and CDR2 is SYDVKM. V shed 3 bases and J shed 1 base, with 12 bases lying between them. CDR3: CASSFSDRWNTEAFF. The CDR3 DNA reads as TGTGCCAGCAGTTTTAGCGACAGGTGGAACACTGAAGCTTTCTTT.

The genes are TRBV27 and TRBJ1-5; D is undetermined. From germline, CDR1 is MNHEY and CDR2 SMNVEV (reference sequence). CDR3 length: 16 residues. Trimming removed 5 bases from V and 3 bases from J, with 17 bases in between. CDR3 DNA: TGTGCCAGCAGTCCACTCGGCAGGCAAAACAATCAGCCCCAGCATTTT. Its translation is CASSPLGRQNNQPQHF.

V gene TRBV13 combines with J gene TRBJ2-7, with TRBD1 identical over 9 bases. Trimming cost V 5 bases and J 2 bases; bases outside gene matches: 7. The CDR3 is made up of 15 amino acids. Germline V gene lookup returns CDR1 PRHDT and CDR2 FYEKMQ (reference sequence). The CDR3 region is CASSQRQGGPYEQYF. CDR3 DNA: TGTGCCAGCAGCCAAAGACAGGGGGGTCCCTACGAGCAGTACTTC.

The chain combines TRBV4-3 with TRBJ2-7, with TRBD1 matching 9 bases. Per germline, CDR1 LGHNA and CDR2 YSLEER. The J segment lost 2 bases and the V segment lost 4 bases, leaving 3 bases of the junction unmatched. The CDR3 is 14 residues long. The DNA of the CDR3 is TGCGCCAGCAGCCCTCGACAGGGGGCCTACGAGCAGTACTTC. This gives the protein CASSPRQGAYEQYF.

Regarding this clone: Different DNA sequences within this sample yield the same CDR3. V is TRBV20-1 and J is TRBJ1-1; D may be TRBD1 (5 bases). Germline-derived CDR1 and CDR2 are DFQATT and SNEGSKA (reference sequence). The CDR3 is made up of 10 amino acids. Deletions cut 5 bases from V and 5 bases from J, with 6 bases between. The CDR3 protein is CSAGGTEAFF. CDR3 coding DNA: TGCAGTGCTGGGGGGACTGAAGCTTTCTTT.

V gene TRBV6-2 or TRBV6-3 combines with J gene TRBJ1-5, with D uncertain. V shed 0 bases and J shed 1 base, with 7 bases lying between them. The CDR3 length is 15 residues. Germline CDR1 reads MNHEY; CDR2 reads SVGEGT. CDR3 sequence: CASSYSGVSNQPQHF. For the CDR3, the DNA is TGTGCCAGCAGTTACTCCGGGGTAAGCAATCAGCCCCAGCATTTT.

The chain has TRBV19 and TRBJ2-7; weak D call: TRBD1 (6 bases). The CDR3 totals 13 residues. V dropped 4 bases and J dropped 6 bases, with 13 bases sitting between them. Germline-derived CDR1 and CDR2 are LNHDA and SQIVND (reference sequence). The CDR3 sequence is CASSTAQGSEQYF. The CDR3 nucleotides are TGTGCCAGTAGTACCGCACAGGGATCCGAGCAGTACTTC.